These 9 T cell receptor beta chains share one sample of origin, sequenced in a study of blood T cell repertoires in COVID-19. TCRdb's table, derived via immunoSEQ multiplex PCR, lists solely in-frame clones and lacks some. The repertoire consists of about 220,000 clones, with about four fifths occurring once and the leading ten covering approximately 1.3%. Material for sequencing was PBMCs or T cells enriched from blood (not recorded which). These receptor sequences come from a woman between 35 and 50 years old with acute COVID-19.

V gene TRBV11-2 combines with J gene TRBJ2-3; 10 nucleotides agree with TRBD2. Looked up from germline, CDR1 is SGHAT and CDR2 is FQNNGV. This CDR3 has 16 amino acids. The J segment lost 2 bases and the V segment lost 3 bases, leaving 5 bases of the junction unmatched. DNA of the CDR3: TGTGCCAGCAGCTTCTGGACTAGCGGCATCACAGATACGCAGTATTTT. This sequence encodes CASSFWTSGITDTQYF.

V is TRBV29-1 and J is TRBJ2-3; tentatively, D is TRBD1 (6 bases). CDR3 length equals 13 residues. Germline V CDR1 and CDR2: SQVTM, ANQGSEA. Trimming took off 3 bases at V and 0 bases at J, with 7 bases between the two ends. The CDR3 region has the DNA TGCAGCGTTGAGGGGGCTAGCACAGATACGCAGTATTTT. As protein: CSVEGASTDTQYF.

The CDR3 spells CASSFSQGGNEKLFF. The CDR3 DNA reads as TGTGCCAGCAGTTTCTCCCAAGGGGGTAATGAAAAACTGTTTTTT. The chain uses TRBV6-5 and TRBJ1-4, with D maybe TRBD1 (6 bases). The V gene's germline CDR1 is MNHEY and CDR2 SVGAGI. The CDR3 extends over 15 amino acids. V lost 4 bases and J 4 bases, leaving 13 bases between the germline ends.

The chain links TRBV18 to TRBJ2-2; D may be TRBD2 (7 bases). The CDR3 consists of 15 residues. V was clipped by 2 bases and J by 3 bases, with 10 bases between them. The germline V gene encodes CDR1 KGHSH and CDR2 LQKENI. The CDR3 spells CASSPAGADTGELFF. The CDR3 bases are TGTGCCAGCTCACCAGCGGGGGCCGACACCGGGGAGCTGTTTTTT.

The gene calls are TRBV2 and TRBJ2-5; a possible D gene is TRBD1 (6 bases). Trimming stripped 6 bases from V and 5 bases from J, with 13 bases between. The CDR3 length is 13 residues. From germline, CDR1 is SNHLY and CDR2 FYNNEI. The CDR3 region has the DNA TGTGCCAGCAGCCAGGACAGTCAGGAGACCCAGTACTTC. Amino acid sequence: CASSQDSQETQYF.

This chain connects TRBV7-6 to TRBJ2-1; 13 bases are shared with TRBD2. This CDR3 has 17 residues. Germline V lookup: CDR1 SGHVS, CDR2 FNYEAQ. V lost 5 bases, J lost 10 bases, and 14 bases stayed unmatched. CDR3 sequence: CASSPRTSGSSSIEQFF. As DNA, the CDR3 is TGTGCCAGCAGCCCCCGGACTAGCGGGAGTTCGTCGATCGAGCAGTTCTTC.

This chain connects TRBV28 to TRBJ1-5; 9 nucleotides agree with TRBD1. The germline V gene encodes CDR1 MDHEN and CDR2 SYDVKM. J gave up 4 bases and V 5 bases, and 9 bases lay outside the gene matches. The CDR3 totals 16 residues. CDR3 protein: CASSAVGDRENQPQHF. For the CDR3, the DNA is TGTGCCAGCAGTGCGGTTGGGGACAGGGAGAATCAGCCCCAGCATTTT.

The chain recombines TRBV5-5 with TRBJ2-1; 9 nucleotides match TRBD1. The CDR3 sequence is 18 residues long. The germline gives CDR1 SGHKS, CDR2 YYEKEE (reference sequence). V lost 5 bases and J lost 6; bases outside the gene matches: 18. CDR3 protein: CASRPGQGRGGVGNEQFF. The DNA of the CDR3 is TGTGCCAGCAGACCGGGACAGGGTCGTGGCGGGGTCGGCAATGAGCAGTTCTTC.

The chain is built from TRBV5-4 and TRBJ2-7, with D possibly matching TRBD1 (6 bases). This CDR3 has 12 amino acids. V was cut by 2 bases and J by 7 bases, with 10 bases left in between. Germline V lookup: CDR1 SGHNT, CDR2 YYREEE (reference sequence). Here the CDR3 reads CASSLQQGEQYF. The CDR3 nucleotides are TGTGCCAGCAGCTTACAACAGGGAGAGCAGTACTTC. Variable domain in full (rest from reference TRBV5-4 and TRBJ2-7): ETGVTQSPTHLIKTRGQQVTLRCSSQSGHNTVSWYQQALGQGPQFIFQYYREEENGRGNFPPRFSGLQFPNYSSELNVNALELDDSALYLCASSLQQGEQYFGPGTRLTVT.